The sequence of this T cell receptor beta chain was determined in a study of regulatory T cells in long-lasting Graves disease (dated by TCRdb to the early 2020s). Context from the whole study: Antithyroid drugs had been taken for less than 3 months by newly diagnosed Graves' disease patients. The study was registered as a clinical trial and conducted in China. Persistent Graves' disease patients were compared with newly diagnosed Graves' disease patients by peripheral blood TCR sequencing and RNA sequencing. A total of some 35 samples underwent TCR sequencing, from some 13 patients with persistent Graves' disease and some 20 patients with newly diagnosed Graves' disease.

What the time point label conveys for this sample: newly diagnosed GD, antithyroid drugs for less than 3 months. For both TCR sequencing and RNA sequencing, RNA was extracted from PBMCs using TRIzol. The diagnosis of Graves' disease was made according to American Thyroid Association guidelines. Patients were recruited from an endocrinology department in Xi'an, China. From each patient, about 8.9 milliliters of peripheral blood was collected into an EDTA anticoagulant tube. Ficoll Paque Plus density gradient separation was used to isolate PBMCs, and no additional T cell sorting was done. An Agilent 2100 Bioanalyzer and agarose gel were used to check RNA quality, and a NanoDrop 2000 was used to measure RNA concentration. This clonotype was seen repeatedly, ten times or more. Its antigen is still unknown. Base-call qualities are not available, and no considerably larger clone is one nucleotide away. The junction shows trimming of 1 base on V and 4 bases on J, plus 13 bases between the germline ends. From the cysteine up to the phenylalanine, the CDR3 has a length of 15 residues. The entry retains the CDR3 DNA only, 45 bases that are in frame from base 1. According to the germline V gene, CDR1 reads MDHEN and CDR2 reads SYDVKM.

General findings and caveats noted by the study authors: Sequencing and analysis were limited to the TCR beta chain. The authors noted that the small sample size was a limitation that may lower accuracy. TRBV28, TRBJ1-2 and TRBJ2-5 were preferentially used in persistent disease, while TRBV20-1 and TRBJ2-1 were favored in newly diagnosed disease. More public clonotypes were shared among persistent patients (roughly 3,000) than among newly diagnosed patients (roughly 1,000). The study examined only peripheral blood because the primary lesion, thyroid tissue, could not be accessed. Compared with newly diagnosed patients, patients with persistent Graves' disease had lower TCR Shannon entropy and fewer highly expanded clones, which suggests clonal expansion.

Libraries were constructed by multiplex PCR. Sequencing took place on an Illumina HiSeq 4000. iRepertoire HTBI primers and Arm-PCR amplification of CDR3 regions were used to construct TCR beta libraries. Before sequencing, the PCR products underwent gel purification. Per the original workflow: Gene usage analysis of CDR3 amino acid clonotypes relied on the roughly 67 TRBV and about 13 TRBJ segments identified across samples. COPE and FqMerger were used to merge the filtered high-quality paired reads into contigs. BLAST was used to align contigs to the IMGT TRBV, TRBD and TRBJ reference genes, and CDR3 was defined following IMGT. Highly expanded clones were defined as clonotypes with a frequency above 0.1%. Repertoire diversity was measured by Shannon entropy, and V-J evenness by the Gini coefficient. A clonotype found in more than one individual was treated as public. TCRdb applied fastp at Q25 and MiXCR to the public reads, then kept only in-frame beta chains. Rows with a matching CDR3 protein are joined into one entry that keeps the most common DNA and genes. The V and J calls shown here were made by TCRdb, not taken from the authors' results. The sample has about 310,000 distinct CDR3 sequences on record, over 15% of them singletons. 35% to 45% of the sample goes to the ten largest clones.

The sequence was collected from a female donor with Graves disease. The sequencing used peripheral blood mononuclear cells (PBMCs), collected at new diagnosis, from a patient treated with antithyroid drugs. The receptor chain draws on TRBV28 and TRBJ1-2; the D gene is perhaps TRBD1, on 5 matching bases. The CDR3 region: CASSLSKQGFYGYTF. The bases read TGTGCCAGCAGTTTATCGAAGCAGGGCTTCTATGGCTACACCTTC.